This T cell receptor beta chain emerged from a study of OX40 agonist ivuxolimab in advanced cancers. At the level of the study: Partial responses, seen in three patients, involved one hepatocellular carcinoma and two cutaneous melanomas. The study's findings and limits: Which antigen the expanded peripheral T cells recognized is unknown.

Here immunoSEQ multiplex PCR was the method, and the copy in TCRdb shows in-frame clones only, minus some. The profile shows about 72,000 clones, roughly 87% of them singletons. V was shortened by 10 bases and J by 1 base, with 16 bases between the two germline ends. Germline V gene lookup returns CDR1 LNHDA and CDR2 SQIVND (reference sequence). The length of the CDR3 is 15 residues. With autoimmune disease history or systemic immunosuppression, patients were excluded. This clone was picked up one time. Its antigen is undetermined. The receptor was derived from an adult with an advanced solid tumor such as melanoma, head and neck, liver or kidney cancer. The material was CD4+ or CD8+ T cells sorted from blood, obtained in a trial of the OX40 agonist ivuxolimab. V is TRBV19 and J is TRBJ2-2; weak D call: TRBD1 (6 bases). CDR3 nucleotides: TGTGCCACCCACAGGGAGACAGGGAACACCGGGGAGCTGTTTTTT. Translating gives CATHRETGNTGELFF.